This TCR beta chain was retrieved from a study of T cells in Graves' hyperthyroidism and ophthalmopathy. About this clonotype: Its specificity is not known.

Amplified regions were TCR beta CDR3 sequences from RNA transcripts. In the first-round RT-PCR of the TCR CDR3, the HTBI primer set was used. TCRdb reprocessed the multiplex PCR reads with MiXCR, giving one entry per CDR3 protein. The table lists 110,000 to 150,000 distinct CDR3 sequences, approximately 24% of them singletons. This CDR3 comprises 14 residues. Germline values: CDR1 SGHRS, CDR2 YFSETQ. Trimming cost V 0 bases and J 7 bases, with 11 bases left between them. Predating any ophthalmopathy symptoms, the blood sample was taken at first hyperthyroidism diagnosis. Overall study results and limits: A model of 13 V-J pairs discriminated ophthalmopathy from stable hyperthyroidism.

The sequenced sample was blood. The V gene is TRBV5-1, the J gene TRBJ2-1; the D is unclear. The origin of this receptor is a woman aged 45-65 years with Graves' hyperthyroidism that later progressed to Graves' ophthalmopathy. The CDR3 spells CASSLGADTNEQFF. The DNA of the CDR3 is TGCGCCAGCAGCTTGGGCGCGGATACTAATGAGCAGTTCTTC.